Below, 16 T cell receptor beta chains from the same sample are listed, as sequenced in a study of cytomegalovirus exposure and HLA in healthy donors. Using immunoSEQ multiplex PCR, the repertoire was profiled, and TCRdb retains in-frame clones only, with some absent. The sample has 150,000 to 200,000 clones; less than 90% are singletons. The sequencing sample was made of PBMCs. The receptors were sampled from a man aged 30 to 39 in good health and CMV-seropositive.

V is TRBV27 and J is TRBJ1-4; perhaps TRBD1 as D (6 bases). V lost 3 bases and J 5 bases, leaving 13 bases between the germline ends. Per the germline V gene, CDR1 is MNHEY and CDR2 is SMNVEV (reference sequence). CDR3 size: 15 residues. DNA for the CDR3: TGTGCCAGCAGTTTCATCCAGGGGACAAATGAAAAACTGTTTTTT. Translation gives CASSFIQGTNEKLFF.

V and J are TRBV19 and TRBJ2-1; TRBD2 agrees at 12 bases. From germline, CDR1 is LNHDA and CDR2 SQIVND (reference sequence). Germline trimming cut 6 bases from V and 1 base from J; bases unmatched to any gene: 7. The length of the CDR3 is 17 residues. The DNA of the CDR3 is TGTGCCAGTAGCTCATTGACTAGCGGGGGTTCCTACAATGAGCAGTTCTTC. Protein product: CASSSLTSGGSYNEQFF.

The V call is TRBV11-3, the J call TRBJ2-1; D perhaps matches TRBD1 (6 bases). Trimming removed 5 bases from V and 2 bases from J, with 16 bases in between. The CDR3 spans 16 residues. Germline-derived CDR1 and CDR2 are SGHNT and YENEEA. CDR3 sequence (DNA): TGTGCCAGCAGCCCTCGAGGGGGAGTAGCCTACAATGAGCAGTTCTTC. This codes for CASSPRGGVAYNEQFF.

The chain links TRBV11-3 to TRBJ2-7; 11 nucleotides match TRBD2. The trim removed 4 bases at V and 7 bases at J, leaving 12 bases unmatched. CDR1 and CDR2 from the germline V gene are SGHNT and YENEEA. The CDR3 is 16 amino acids. The CDR3 DNA follows: TGTGCCAGCAGCTCAGGGGGGACTAGCGGTCCAGAGGAGCAGTACTTC. Encoded protein: CASSSGGTSGPEEQYF.

The chain joins TRBV7-3 to TRBJ2-1, with 10 bases that match TRBD1. Losses at the gene ends were 3 bases for V and 5 bases for J; bases not matched to a gene: 1. The CDR3 spans 14 residues. The germline V gene has CDR1 SGHTA and CDR2 FQGTGA. CDR3 DNA sequence: TGTGCCAGCAGCTTTGGGACAGGGGACAATGAGCAGTTCTTC. This gives the protein CASSFGTGDNEQFF.

The V gene is TRBV15, the J gene TRBJ1-1; tentative D call: TRBD1 (5 bases). The ends were cut back, 0 bases at V and 3 bases at J, with 14 bases in the middle. The germline CDR1 and CDR2 sequences are LNHNV and YYDKDF (reference sequence). This CDR3 is built from 16 residues. The CDR3 reads CATSRDPWEGDTEAFF. CDR3 coding DNA: TGTGCCACCAGCAGAGATCCTTGGGAAGGGGACACTGAAGCTTTCTTT. Supplemented by reference TRBV15 and TRBJ1-1, the full variable domain reads DAMVIQNPRYQVTQFGKPVTLSCSQTLNHNVMYWYQQKSSQAPKLLFHYYDKDFNNEADTPDNFQSRRPNTSFCFLDIRSPGLGDTAMYLCATSRDPWEGDTEAFFGQGTRLTVV.

The gene calls are TRBV6-6 and TRBJ2-1, with 8 bases that match TRBD2. With V trimmed by 4 bases and J by 8 bases, 4 bases remained unmatched. This CDR3 is 13 amino acids long. CDR1 is MNHNY, CDR2 SVGAGI, per germline (reference sequence). CDR3 sequence reads: CASSWTSRDEQFF. As DNA, the CDR3 is TGTGCCAGCAGTTGGACTAGCCGCGATGAGCAGTTCTTC.

J is TRBJ2-2 and V is TRBV5-6; D perhaps matches TRBD1 (6 bases). Trimming left V 3 bases short and J 0 bases short, with 6 bases between. CDR3 size: 14 residues. Germline CDR1 reads SGHDT; CDR2 reads YYEEEE. The CDR3: CASSWDTNTGELFF. The CDR3 DNA sequence: TGTGCCAGCAGCTGGGACACGAACACCGGGGAGCTGTTTTTT.

This sequence joins TRBV7-2 and TRBJ1-3; 7 nucleotides line up with TRBD1. CDR3 length equals 14 residues. Germline CDR1 SGHTA, CDR2 FQGNSA. V trimming: 6 bases; J trimming: 4 bases; junction bases outside the gene matches: 6. CDR3 in DNA: TGTGCCAGCAGGCAGACAGGGCCCGGAAACACCATATATTTT. Translated, it gives CASRQTGPGNTIYF.

This chain connects TRBV18 to TRBJ2-7, with 8 bases that match TRBD1. Trimming at V came to 3 bases and at J to 5 bases, leaving 6 bases not matched to a gene. This CDR3 has 14 residues. The germline V gene has CDR1 KGHSH and CDR2 LQKENI. The CDR3 region is CASSPLAGGDEQYF. The CDR3 nucleotides are TGTGCCAGCTCACCCCTGGCAGGGGGCGACGAGCAGTACTTC.

V usage is TRBV15 and J usage is TRBJ1-3; D is perhaps TRBD1 (6 bases). CDR3 length equals 14 residues. The germline CDR1 and CDR2 sequences are LNHNV and YYDKDF (reference sequence). Trimming cost V 4 bases and J 0 bases, with 7 bases left between them. The CDR3 protein is CATSKQGSGNTIYF. DNA of the CDR3: TGTGCCACCAGCAAACAGGGCTCTGGAAACACCATATATTTT.

The chain joins TRBV5-4 to TRBJ2-6; D is unresolved. The CDR3 covers 15 residues. Trimming took 2 bases from V and 4 from J, leaving 10 bases between them. Germline V lookup: CDR1 SGHNT, CDR2 YYREEE (reference sequence). DNA for the CDR3: TGTGCCAGCAGCTTCAGTTACTACGGGGCCAACGTCCTGACTTTC. It codes for CASSFSYYGANVLTF.

This clone was seen only once. V usage is TRBV30 and J usage is TRBJ1-6; D is ambiguous. Per germline, CDR1 GTSNPN and CDR2 SVGIG (reference sequence). V lost 8 bases to trimming and J lost 4 bases, with 21 bases between them. The CDR3 is 16 amino acids. Here the CDR3 reads CALLARRESYNSPLHF. CDR3 DNA sequence: TGTGCCCTATTAGCCCGACGGGAGTCTTATAATTCACCCCTCCACTTT.

The rearrangement joins TRBV4-2 to TRBJ2-1, with 7 bases lining up with TRBD1. Germline CDR1 and CDR2: LGHNA and YNFKEQ. This CDR3 is 13 amino acids long. After removal of 6 bases from V and 9 bases from J, the junction contained 8 bases not matched to a gene. The CDR3 protein is CASRPTGSVEQFF. For the CDR3, the DNA is TGTGCCAGCAGACCGACAGGGAGTGTTGAGCAGTTCTTC.

V gene TRBV7-9 combines with J gene TRBJ1-3, with 8 bases identical to TRBD1. The V gene's germline CDR1 is SEHNR and CDR2 FQNEAQ (reference sequence). V gave up 1 base and J gave up 1 base; unmatched junction bases: 6. This CDR3 comprises 17 residues. The chain's CDR3 is CASSLVSRGRSGNTIYF. The CDR3 nucleotides read TGTGCCAGCAGCTTAGTTAGCAGGGGGCGATCTGGAAACACCATATATTTT. The full variable domain, completed using reference TRBV7-9 and TRBJ1-3, is DTGVSQNPRHKITKRGQNVTFRCDPISEHNRLYWYRQTLGQGPEFLTYFQNEAQLEKSRLLSDRFSAERPKGSFSTLEIQRTEQGDSAMYLCASSLVSRGRSGNTIYFGEGSWLTVV.

This clone was detected only a few times. The chain is built from TRBV14 and TRBJ2-7, with D maybe TRBD1 (6 bases). The CDR3 runs 13 residues. V was clipped by 4 bases and J by 2 bases, with 9 bases between them. The germline V gene has CDR1 SGHDN and CDR2 FVKESK. CDR3 coding DNA: TGTGCCAGCAGCCCGGGACATCCCTACGAGCAGTACTTC. It specifies CASSPGHPYEQYF.